The sequence of this T cell receptor beta chain was determined in a study of cytomegalovirus exposure and HLA in healthy donors. V was shortened by 2 bases and J by 4 bases, with 14 bases between the two germline ends. CDR3 size: 14 residues. Germline V gives CDR1 SQVTM, CDR2 ANQGSEA. Healthy individuals who donated bone marrow served as the donors. Study-level results: Most TCR sequences were rare, but some public TCRs occurred in many donors. Some TCR beta chains (more than 150 of them) were listed as cytomegalovirus-associated.

The study ran its PCR with 60 Vbeta and 13 Jbeta primers. TCRdb keeps only in-frame clones here, not all; method: immunoSEQ multiplex PCR. This sample has roughly 130,000 clones; 81% occur once, and the top ten carry around 0.7%. This clone occurred once. Its antigen remains unknown. The material sequenced was PBMCs. The chain links TRBV29-1 to TRBJ1-1; D unresolved. This clonotype was obtained from a man younger than 35 in good health and CMV-seronegative. The CDR3 loop is CSVETVLQVTEAFF. As DNA, the CDR3 is TGCAGCGTTGAAACAGTCCTCCAGGTCACTGAAGCTTTCTTT.